This T cell receptor beta chain was obtained from a study of multiple sclerosis patients with progressive multifocal leukoencephalopathy. Broader study findings: Lower normalized Shannon entropy suggested reduced TRB diversity in most PML patients. Whether JC virus or general immunocompromise explains the findings remained unclear.

Time point meaning: approximately twelve months of natalizumab therapy. This CDR3 has 15 residues. Germline V gene sequence: CDR1 SGHVS, CDR2 FNYEAQ. As regards this clone: Its antigen is not identified.

Sequencing was at survey level. Only in-frame clones appear in the TCRdb table, and some are missing; sequencing was by immunoSEQ multiplex PCR. The data show fewer than 35,000 clones, around 87% seen once. This chain joins TRBV7-6 and TRBJ2-3, with D perhaps being TRBD1 or TRBD2 (6 bases each). Sequencing was performed on PBMCs, taken from a patient treated with natalizumab. The TCR sequence derives from a human donor with multiple sclerosis. The CDR3 region is CAVGLGGTRGDTQYF. In nucleotides, the CDR3 is TGTGCTGTTGGACTGGGCGGGACAAGGGGAGATACGCAGTATTTT.